This T cell receptor (beta chain) was obtained from a study of blood T cell repertoires in COVID-19 (TCRdb year 2020). Regarding the study in general: Samples covering the acute and convalescent phases of COVID-19 were provided by collaborators in the United States, Italy and Spain. The prospective study material was composed of cDNA or gDNA derived from T cells, B-cell-depleted T cells, or PBMCs. The dataset comprised deeply sampled blood TCRbeta repertoires from subjects exposed to, actively infected with, or recovered from COVID-19. The repertoires were made available in a free public database intended to serve as a resource for research on the immune response to SARS-CoV-2. Samples were obtained from the ongoing ImmuneRACE study (first 160 participants) and from over a thousand subjects provided by 6 global collaborators. The sample metadata nearly always contained a de-identified subject ID, COVID-19 status, age in years and sex. Where available, HLA class I and class II types were taken from metadata supplied by the sample provider and were not determined by assay-based typing. The research as a whole found: The amount of clinical and demographic metadata varied by source and participant and was provided uncurated.

The junction carries 9 bases between V and J, which are trimmed by 1 base and 4 bases respectively. The germline V gene supplies CDR1 SGHRS and CDR2 YFSETQ. The CDR3 runs 13 amino acids, cysteine and phenylalanine included. Only the CDR3 part of the read is kept: 39 bases, read in frame from the first base. Regarding this clone: Its antigen is unknown. No qualities accompany the bases; no much larger clone lies one base away.

The collaborating institutions used their own protocols to collect whole blood in K2EDTA tubes. For TCRbeta analysis, collaborators shipped samples as frozen whole blood, isolated PBMCs, or DNA extracted from either of those sample types. TCRbeta CDR3 regions were amplified from genomic DNA by means of the immunoSEQ Assay, a bias-controlled multiplex PCR. The original methods were these. The number of nucleated cells in each sample was estimated by amplification of reference gene primers within the assay. To quantify the absolute abundance of each unique TCRbeta CDR3 rearrangement, sequence reads were collapsed and filtered. For each sample, productive Simpson clonality was calculated as the square root of Simpson's diversity index over productive rearrangements. The table comes from immuneACCESS by way of TCRdb, which keeps in-frame sequences with V and J called. Part of the clones is missing from these tables; in studies checked, under half for an unresolved V gene and the rest for unknown reasons. V and J calls plus clone size are reproduced from that table; the DNA served to infer D and trimming. This sample lists 150,000 to 200,000 clones; around four fifths were detected once. About 3% of the sample is held by the ten biggest clonotypes.

Material for sequencing was peripheral blood. The chain is made from TRBV5-1 and TRBJ2-7; too little of a D gene remains to name it. The source is a man aged 65 to 85 with acute or convalescent COVID-19. The sequenced DNA is TGCGCCAGCAGCTTGAACACCGCATACGAGCAGTACTTC. Its amino acids are CASSLNTAYEQYF.